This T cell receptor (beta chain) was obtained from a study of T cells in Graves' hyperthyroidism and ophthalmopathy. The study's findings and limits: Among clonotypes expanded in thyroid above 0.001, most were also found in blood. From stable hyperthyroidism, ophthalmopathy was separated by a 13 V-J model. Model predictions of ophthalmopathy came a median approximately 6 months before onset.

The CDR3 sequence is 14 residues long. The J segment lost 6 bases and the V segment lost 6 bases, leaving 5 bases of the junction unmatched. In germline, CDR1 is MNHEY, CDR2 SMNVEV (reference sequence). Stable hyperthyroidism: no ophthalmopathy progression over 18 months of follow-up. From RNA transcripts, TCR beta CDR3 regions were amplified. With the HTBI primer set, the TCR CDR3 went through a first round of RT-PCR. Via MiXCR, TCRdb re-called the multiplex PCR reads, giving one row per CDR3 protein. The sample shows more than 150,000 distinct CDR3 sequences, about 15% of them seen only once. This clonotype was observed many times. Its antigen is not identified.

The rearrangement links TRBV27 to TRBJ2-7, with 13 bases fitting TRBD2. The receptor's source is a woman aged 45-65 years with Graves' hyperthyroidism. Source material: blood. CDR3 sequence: CASRLAGGHGEQYF. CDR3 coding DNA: TGTGCCAGCAGACTAGCGGGGGGGCATGGCGAGCAGTACTTC.